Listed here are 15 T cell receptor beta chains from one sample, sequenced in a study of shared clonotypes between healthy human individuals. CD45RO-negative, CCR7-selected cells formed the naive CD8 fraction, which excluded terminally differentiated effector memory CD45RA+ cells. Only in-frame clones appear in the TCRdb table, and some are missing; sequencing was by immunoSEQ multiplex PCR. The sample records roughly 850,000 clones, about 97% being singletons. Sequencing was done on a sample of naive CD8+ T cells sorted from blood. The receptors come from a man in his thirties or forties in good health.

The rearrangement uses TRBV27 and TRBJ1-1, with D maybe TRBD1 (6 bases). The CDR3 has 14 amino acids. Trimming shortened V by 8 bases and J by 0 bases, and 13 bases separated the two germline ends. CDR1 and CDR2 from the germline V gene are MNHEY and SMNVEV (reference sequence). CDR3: CASGTPNVNTEAFF. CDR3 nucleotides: TGTGCCAGCGGGACACCCAATGTGAACACTGAAGCTTTCTTT.

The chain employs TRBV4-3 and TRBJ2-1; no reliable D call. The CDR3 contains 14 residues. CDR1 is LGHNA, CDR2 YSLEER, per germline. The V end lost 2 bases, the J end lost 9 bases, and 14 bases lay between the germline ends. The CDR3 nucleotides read TGCGCCAGCAGCCAATTCCAAGTGAACACTGAGCAGTTCTTC. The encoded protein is CASSQFQVNTEQFF.

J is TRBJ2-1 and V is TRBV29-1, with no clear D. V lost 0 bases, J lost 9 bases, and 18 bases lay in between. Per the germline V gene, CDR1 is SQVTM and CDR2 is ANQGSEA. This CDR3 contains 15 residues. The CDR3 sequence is CSVEERQTTDGEQFF. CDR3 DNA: TGCAGCGTTGAAGAGCGCCAAACAACGGACGGTGAGCAGTTCTTC.

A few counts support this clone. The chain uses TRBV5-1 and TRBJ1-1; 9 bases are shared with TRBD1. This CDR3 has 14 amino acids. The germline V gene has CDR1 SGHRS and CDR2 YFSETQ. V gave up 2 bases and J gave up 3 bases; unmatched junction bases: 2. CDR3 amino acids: CASSFDRGYTEAFF. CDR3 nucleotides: TGCGCCAGCAGCTTCGACAGGGGGTACACTGAAGCTTTCTTT.

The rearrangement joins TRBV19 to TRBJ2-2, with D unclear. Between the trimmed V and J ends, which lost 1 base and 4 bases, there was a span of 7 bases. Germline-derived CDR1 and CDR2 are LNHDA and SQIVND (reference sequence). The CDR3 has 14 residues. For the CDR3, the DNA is TGTGCCAGTAGTATAGCGCCACCCACCGGGGAGCTGTTTTTT. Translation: CASSIAPPTGELFF.

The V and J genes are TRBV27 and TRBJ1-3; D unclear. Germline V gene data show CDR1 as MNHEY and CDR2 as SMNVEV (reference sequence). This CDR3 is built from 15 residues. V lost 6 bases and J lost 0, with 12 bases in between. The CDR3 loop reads CASSAGPSSGNTIYF. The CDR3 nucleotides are TGTGCCAGCAGCGCAGGACCCAGCTCTGGAAACACCATATATTTT.

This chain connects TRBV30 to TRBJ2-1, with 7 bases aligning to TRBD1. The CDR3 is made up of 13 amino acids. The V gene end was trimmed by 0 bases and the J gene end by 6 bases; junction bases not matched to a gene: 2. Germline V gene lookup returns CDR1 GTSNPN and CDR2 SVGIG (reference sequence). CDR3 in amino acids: CAWSVQGPNEQFF. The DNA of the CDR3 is TGTGCCTGGAGTGTACAGGGGCCCAATGAGCAGTTCTTC.

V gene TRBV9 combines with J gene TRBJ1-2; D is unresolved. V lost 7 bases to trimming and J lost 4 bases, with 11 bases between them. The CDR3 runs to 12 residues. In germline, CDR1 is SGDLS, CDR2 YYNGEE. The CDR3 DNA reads TGTGCCAGCGGGTTTCAAGGCTATGGCTACACCTTC. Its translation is CASGFQGYGYTF.

As DNA, the CDR3 is TGTGCCAGCAGTTTCGGTGGATACGATACGCAGTATTTT. This encodes CASSFGGYDTQYF. The V and J genes are TRBV27 and TRBJ2-3; D is undetermined. CDR1 is MNHEY, CDR2 SMNVEV, per germline (reference sequence). V lost 3 bases to trimming and J lost 6 bases, with 10 bases between them. The CDR3 length is 13 residues.

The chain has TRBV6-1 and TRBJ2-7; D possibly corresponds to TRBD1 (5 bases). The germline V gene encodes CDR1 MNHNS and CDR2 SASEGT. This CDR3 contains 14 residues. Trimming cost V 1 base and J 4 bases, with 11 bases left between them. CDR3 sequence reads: CASSEDPGLYEQYF. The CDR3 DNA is TGTGCCAGCAGTGAAGATCCAGGGTTATACGAGCAGTACTTC.

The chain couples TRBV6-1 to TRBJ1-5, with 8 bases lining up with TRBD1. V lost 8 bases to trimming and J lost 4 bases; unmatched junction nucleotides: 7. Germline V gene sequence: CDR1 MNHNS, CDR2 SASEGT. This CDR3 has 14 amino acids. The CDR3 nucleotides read TGTGCCAGCGGCACTACAGGGGGTAATCAGCCCCAGCATTTT. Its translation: CASGTTGGNQPQHF.

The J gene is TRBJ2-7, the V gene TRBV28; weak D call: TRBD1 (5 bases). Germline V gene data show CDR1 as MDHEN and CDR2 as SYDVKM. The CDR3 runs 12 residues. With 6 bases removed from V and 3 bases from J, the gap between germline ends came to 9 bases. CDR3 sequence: CASSRVSYEQYF. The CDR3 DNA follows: TGTGCCAGCAGCAGGGTAAGCTACGAGCAGTACTTC.

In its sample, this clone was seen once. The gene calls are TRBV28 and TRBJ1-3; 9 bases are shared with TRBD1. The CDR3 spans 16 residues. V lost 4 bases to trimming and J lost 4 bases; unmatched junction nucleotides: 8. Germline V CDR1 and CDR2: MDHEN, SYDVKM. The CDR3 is CASSSYRTGVGNTIYF. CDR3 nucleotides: TGTGCCAGCAGTTCTTACCGGACAGGGGTCGGAAACACCATATATTTT.

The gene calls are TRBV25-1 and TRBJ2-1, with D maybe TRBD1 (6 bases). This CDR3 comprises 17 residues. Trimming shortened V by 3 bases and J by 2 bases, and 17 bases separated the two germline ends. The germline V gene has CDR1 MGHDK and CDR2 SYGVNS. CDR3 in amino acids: CASSDQSGTNAYNEQFF. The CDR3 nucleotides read TGTGCCAGCAGTGACCAGTCCGGGACAAATGCCTACAATGAGCAGTTCTTC.

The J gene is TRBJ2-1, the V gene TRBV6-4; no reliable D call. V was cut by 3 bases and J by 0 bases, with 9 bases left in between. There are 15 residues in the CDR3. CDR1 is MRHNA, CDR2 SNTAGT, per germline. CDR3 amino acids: CASSEWSSSYNEQFF. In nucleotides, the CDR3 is TGTGCCAGCAGTGAGTGGTCCAGCTCCTACAATGAGCAGTTCTTC.